The 15 T cell receptor beta chains below come from one sample, sequenced in a study of lymphopenia after photon versus proton radiotherapy. The data were produced by immunoSEQ multiplex PCR, yet TCRdb's version contains in-frame clones alone and is incomplete. The sample lists 20,000 to 30,000 clones; roughly four fifths were seen once. The specimen was peripheral blood, collected from a patient treated with proton-based radiotherapy. These receptors all come from a woman in her 70s with pancreatic cancer.

The V call is TRBV27, the J call TRBJ1-1; D possibly corresponds to TRBD1 (6 bases). CDR3 length equals 13 residues. Deletions cut 7 bases from V and 8 bases from J, with 17 bases between. Looked up from germline, CDR1 is MNHEY and CDR2 is SMNVEV (reference sequence). For the CDR3, the DNA is TGTGCCAGCACCATCGTGGTCGGGGGCGAAGCTTTCTTT. Its protein is CASTIVVGGEAFF.

The CDR3 loop reads CASSIDRGANSPLHF. The CDR3 bases are TGTGCCAGCAGTATAGACAGGGGCGCGAATTCACCCCTCCACTTT. The chain is built from TRBV6-5 and TRBJ1-6; TRBD1 agrees at 8 bases. Germline V gives CDR1 MNHEY, CDR2 SVGAGI. The V and J ends lost 5 bases and 7 bases, in that order; junction bases with no gene match: 7. The CDR3 has 15 residues.

V usage is TRBV28 and J usage is TRBJ1-2; 12 nucleotides line up with TRBD1. The germline V gene has CDR1 MDHEN and CDR2 SYDVKM. Losses at the gene ends were 4 bases for V and 6 bases for J; bases not matched to a gene: 9. The CDR3 sequence is 16 residues long. CDR3 amino acids: CASSSPPGQGADGYTF. DNA for the CDR3: TGTGCCAGCAGTTCCCCTCCGGGACAGGGGGCCGATGGCTACACCTTC.

V gene TRBV7-2 combines with J gene TRBJ2-1, with unresolved D. The V and J ends lost 5 bases and 4 bases respectively, with 15 bases between them. This CDR3 has 15 residues. Germline CDR1 reads SGHTA; CDR2 reads FQGNSA. CDR3: CASSPSPQGYNEQFF. The CDR3 DNA reads TGTGCCAGCAGCCCCAGCCCCCAAGGTTACAATGAGCAGTTCTTC.

This clone was seen a few times. CDR3 region: CATRGARRYSNQPQHF. The CDR3 DNA sequence: TGCGCCACACGAGGGGCGCGAAGGTATAGCAATCAGCCCCAGCATTTT. The V and J genes are TRBV10-1 and TRBJ1-5; D possibly corresponds to TRBD1 (5 bases). Looked up from germline, CDR1 is WNHNN and CDR2 is SYGVQD (reference sequence). V was cut by 10 bases and J by 0 bases, with 19 bases left in between. The CDR3 extends over 16 amino acids.

The chain has TRBV4-1 and TRBJ1-3; D gene uncertain. CDR3 length: 17 amino acids. V lost 3 bases and J 0 bases, leaving 15 bases between the germline ends. Germline loops: CDR1 MGHRA, CDR2 YSYEKL. CDR3 residues: CASSQLQVARSGNTIYF. In DNA form, the CDR3 reads TGCGCCAGCAGCCAGCTCCAGGTCGCTCGCTCTGGAAACACCATATATTTT.

The gene calls are TRBV10-3 and TRBJ1-6; no firm D call. The CDR3 length is 14 residues. V gave up 0 bases and J gave up 9 bases, with 9 bases separating them. Germline-derived CDR1 and CDR2 are ENHRY and SYGVKD. CDR3 residues: CAISESSHGSPLHF. CDR3 sequence (DNA): TGTGCCATCAGTGAGTCGAGTCATGGTTCACCCCTCCACTTT.

The rearrangement links TRBV18 to TRBJ2-7; 10 nucleotides line up with TRBD2. V lost 2 bases to trimming and J lost 4 bases; unmatched junction nucleotides: 8. Germline-derived CDR1 and CDR2 are KGHSH and LQKENI. The CDR3 sequence is 16 residues long. In nucleotides, the CDR3 is TGTGCCAGCTCACCAGGTAGTCCTAGCGGGAGATACGAGCAGTACTTC. This encodes CASSPGSPSGRYEQYF. Together with reference TRBV18 and TRBJ2-7, the CDR3 gives the full variable domain: NAGVMQNPRHLVRRRGQEARLRCSPMKGHSHVYWYRQLPEEGLKFMVYLQKENIIDESGMPKERFSAEFPKEGPSILRIQQVVRGDSAAYFCASSPGSPSGRYEQYFGPGTRLTVT.

The V gene is TRBV18, the J gene TRBJ1-5, with D perhaps matching TRBD1 (5 bases). Trimming removed 6 bases from V and 3 bases from J, with 12 bases in between. Germline CDR1 reads KGHSH; CDR2 reads LQKENI. The CDR3 has 14 residues. The CDR3 bases are TGTGCCAGCTCGCCCGGGGGGACCAATCAGCCCCAGCATTTT. It translates to CASSPGGTNQPQHF.

The chain carries TRBV4-3 and TRBJ2-5, with 7 bases fitting TRBD1. V shed 0 bases and J 8 bases; nucleotides not matched to a gene: 6. There are 14 residues in the CDR3. Germline assignment: CDR1 LGHNA and CDR2 YSLEER. In nucleotides, the CDR3 is TGCGCCAGCAGCCAAGAAGAGGGGGCGGGTACCCAGTACTTC. Translated: CASSQEEGAGTQYF.

The chain links TRBV4-2 to TRBJ2-1, with 9 bases aligning to TRBD2. CDR1 LGHNA and CDR2 YNFKEQ come from the germline V gene. With V trimmed by 4 bases and J by 5 bases, 6 bases remained unmatched. The CDR3 loop spans 15 amino acids. In DNA form, the CDR3 reads TGTGCCAGCAGCCTACAGACTAGCGGAAACAATGAGCAGTTCTTC. It yields the protein CASSLQTSGNNEQFF.

The rearrangement links TRBV5-1 to TRBJ1-2; perhaps TRBD1 as D (6 bases). Germline V lookup: CDR1 SGHRS, CDR2 YFSETQ. Trimming shortened V by 3 bases and J by 0 bases, and 9 bases separated the two germline ends. The CDR3 runs 14 residues. Here the CDR3 reads CASSSGQTNYGYTF. DNA of the CDR3: TGCGCCAGCAGCTCCGGACAGACTAACTATGGCTACACCTTC. Filled out from reference TRBV5-1 and TRBJ1-2, the complete variable domain reads KAGVTQTPRYLIKTRGQQVTLSCSPISGHRSVSWYQQTPGQGLQFLFEYFSETQRNKGNFPGRFSGRQFSNSRSEMNVSTLELGDSALYLCASSSGQTNYGYTFGSGTRLTVV.

The V and J genes are TRBV27 and TRBJ2-7; D is unclear. The CDR3 consists of 15 residues. Per germline, CDR1 MNHEY and CDR2 SMNVEV (reference sequence). V shed 6 bases and J shed 2 bases, with 17 bases lying between them. CDR3 DNA: TGTGCCAGCAGCCTTCTTGGACGGTCAACCTACGAGCAGTACTTC. Encoded protein: CASSLLGRSTYEQYF.

The V call is TRBV7-2, the J call TRBJ2-6; no definite D call. Germline V lookup: CDR1 SGHTA, CDR2 FQGNSA. The CDR3 runs to 17 residues. V lost 1 base and J lost 1, with 11 bases in between. As DNA, the CDR3 is TGTGCCAGCAGCTTAGATATTCGGCAATCTGGGGCCAACGTCCTGACTTTC. Translated, it gives CASSLDIRQSGANVLTF.

This clone has just a few counts. The gene calls are TRBV6-4 and TRBJ2-7; 7 nucleotides align to TRBD1. The ends lost 3 bases at V and 2 bases at J; junction bases unmatched: 7. Germline V gene sequence: CDR1 MRHNA, CDR2 SNTAGT. CDR3 size: 15 residues. CDR3 sequence: CASSETGTVTYEQYF. CDR3 nucleotides: TGTGCCAGCAGTGAAACCGGGACAGTCACCTACGAGCAGTACTTC.